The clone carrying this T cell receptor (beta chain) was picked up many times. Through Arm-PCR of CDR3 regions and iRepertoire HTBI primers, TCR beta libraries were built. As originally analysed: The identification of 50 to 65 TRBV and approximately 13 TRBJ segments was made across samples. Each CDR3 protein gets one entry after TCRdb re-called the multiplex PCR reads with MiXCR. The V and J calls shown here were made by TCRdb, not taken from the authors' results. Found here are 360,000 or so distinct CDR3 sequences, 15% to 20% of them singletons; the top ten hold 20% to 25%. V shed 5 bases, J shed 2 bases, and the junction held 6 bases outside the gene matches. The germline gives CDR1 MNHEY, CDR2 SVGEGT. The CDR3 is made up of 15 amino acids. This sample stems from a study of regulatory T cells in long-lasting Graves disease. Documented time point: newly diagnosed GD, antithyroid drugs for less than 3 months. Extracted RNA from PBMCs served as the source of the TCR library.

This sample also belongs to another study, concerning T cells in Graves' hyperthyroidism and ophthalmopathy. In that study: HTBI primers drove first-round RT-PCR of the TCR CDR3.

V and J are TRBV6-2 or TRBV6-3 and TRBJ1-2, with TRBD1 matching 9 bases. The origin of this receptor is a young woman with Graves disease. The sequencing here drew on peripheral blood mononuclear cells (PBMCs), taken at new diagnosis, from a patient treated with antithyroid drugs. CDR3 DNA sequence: TGTGCCAGCAGTAGAGGACAGGGGAGAAACTATGGCTACACCTTC. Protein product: CASSRGQGRNYGYTF.